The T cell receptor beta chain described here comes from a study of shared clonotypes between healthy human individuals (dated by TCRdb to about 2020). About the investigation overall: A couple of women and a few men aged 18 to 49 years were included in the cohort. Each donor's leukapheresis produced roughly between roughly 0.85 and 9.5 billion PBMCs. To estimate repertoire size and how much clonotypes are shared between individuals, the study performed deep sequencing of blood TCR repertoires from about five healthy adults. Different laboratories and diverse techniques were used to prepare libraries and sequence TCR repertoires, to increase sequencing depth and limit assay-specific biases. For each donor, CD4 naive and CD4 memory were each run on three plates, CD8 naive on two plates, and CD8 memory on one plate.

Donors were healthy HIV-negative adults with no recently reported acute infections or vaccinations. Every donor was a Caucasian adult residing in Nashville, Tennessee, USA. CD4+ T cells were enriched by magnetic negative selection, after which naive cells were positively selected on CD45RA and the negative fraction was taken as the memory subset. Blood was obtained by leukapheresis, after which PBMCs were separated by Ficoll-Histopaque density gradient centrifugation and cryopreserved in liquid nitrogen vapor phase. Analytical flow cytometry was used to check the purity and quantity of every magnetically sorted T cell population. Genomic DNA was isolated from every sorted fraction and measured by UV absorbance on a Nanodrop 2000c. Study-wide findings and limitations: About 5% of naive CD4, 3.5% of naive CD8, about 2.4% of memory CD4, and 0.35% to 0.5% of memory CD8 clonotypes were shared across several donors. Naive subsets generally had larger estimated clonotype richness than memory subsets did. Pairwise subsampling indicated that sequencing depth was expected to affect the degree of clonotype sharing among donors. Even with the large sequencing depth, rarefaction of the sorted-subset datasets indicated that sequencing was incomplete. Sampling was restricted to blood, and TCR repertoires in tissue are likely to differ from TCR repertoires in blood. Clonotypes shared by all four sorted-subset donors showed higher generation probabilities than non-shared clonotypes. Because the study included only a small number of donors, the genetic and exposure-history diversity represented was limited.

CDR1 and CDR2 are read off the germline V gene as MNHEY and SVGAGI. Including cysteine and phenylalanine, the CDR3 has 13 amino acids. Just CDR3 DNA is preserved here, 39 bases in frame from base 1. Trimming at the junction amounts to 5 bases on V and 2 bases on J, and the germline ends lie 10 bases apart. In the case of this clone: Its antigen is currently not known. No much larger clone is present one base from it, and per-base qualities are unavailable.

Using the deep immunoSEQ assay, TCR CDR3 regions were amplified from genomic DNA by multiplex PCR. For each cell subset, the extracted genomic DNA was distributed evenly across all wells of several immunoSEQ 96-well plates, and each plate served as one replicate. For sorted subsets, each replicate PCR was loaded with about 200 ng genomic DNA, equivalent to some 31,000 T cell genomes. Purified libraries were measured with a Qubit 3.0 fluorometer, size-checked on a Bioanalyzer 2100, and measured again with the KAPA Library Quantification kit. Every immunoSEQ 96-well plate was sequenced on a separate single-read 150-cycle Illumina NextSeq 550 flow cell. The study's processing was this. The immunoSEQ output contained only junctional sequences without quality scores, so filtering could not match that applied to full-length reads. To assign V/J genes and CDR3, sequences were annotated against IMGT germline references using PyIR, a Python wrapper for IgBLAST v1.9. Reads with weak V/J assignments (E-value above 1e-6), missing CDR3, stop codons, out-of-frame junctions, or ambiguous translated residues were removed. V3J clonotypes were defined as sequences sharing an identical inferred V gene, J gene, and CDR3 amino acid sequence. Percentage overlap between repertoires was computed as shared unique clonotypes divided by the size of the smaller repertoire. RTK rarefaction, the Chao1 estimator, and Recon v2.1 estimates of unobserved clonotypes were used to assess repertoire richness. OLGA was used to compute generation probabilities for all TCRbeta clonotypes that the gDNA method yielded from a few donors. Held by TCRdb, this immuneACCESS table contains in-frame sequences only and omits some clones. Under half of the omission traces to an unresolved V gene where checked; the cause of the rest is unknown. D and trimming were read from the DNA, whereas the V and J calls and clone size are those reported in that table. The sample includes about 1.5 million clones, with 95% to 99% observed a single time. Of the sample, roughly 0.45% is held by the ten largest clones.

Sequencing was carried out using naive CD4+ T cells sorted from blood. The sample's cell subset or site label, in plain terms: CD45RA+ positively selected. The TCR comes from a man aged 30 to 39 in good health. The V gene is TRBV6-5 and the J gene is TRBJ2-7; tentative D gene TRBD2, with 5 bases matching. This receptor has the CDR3 CASSLQRAYEQYF. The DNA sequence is TGTGCCAGCAGTCTCCAGAGGGCCTACGAGCAGTACTTC.